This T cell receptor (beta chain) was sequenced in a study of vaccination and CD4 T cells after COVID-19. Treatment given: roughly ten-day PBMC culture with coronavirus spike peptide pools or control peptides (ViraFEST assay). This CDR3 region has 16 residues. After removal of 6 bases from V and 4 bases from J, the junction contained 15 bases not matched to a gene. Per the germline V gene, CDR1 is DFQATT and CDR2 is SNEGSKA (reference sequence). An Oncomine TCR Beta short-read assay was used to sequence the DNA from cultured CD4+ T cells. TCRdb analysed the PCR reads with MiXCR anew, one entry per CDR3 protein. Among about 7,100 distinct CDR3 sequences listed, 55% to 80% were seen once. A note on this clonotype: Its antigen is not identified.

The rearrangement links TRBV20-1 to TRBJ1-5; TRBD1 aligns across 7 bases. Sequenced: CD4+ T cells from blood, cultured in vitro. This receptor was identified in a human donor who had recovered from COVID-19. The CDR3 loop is CSATLRGTRGNQPQHF. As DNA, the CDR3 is TGCAGTGCCACACTCAGGGGGACACGTGGGAATCAGCCCCAGCATTTT.